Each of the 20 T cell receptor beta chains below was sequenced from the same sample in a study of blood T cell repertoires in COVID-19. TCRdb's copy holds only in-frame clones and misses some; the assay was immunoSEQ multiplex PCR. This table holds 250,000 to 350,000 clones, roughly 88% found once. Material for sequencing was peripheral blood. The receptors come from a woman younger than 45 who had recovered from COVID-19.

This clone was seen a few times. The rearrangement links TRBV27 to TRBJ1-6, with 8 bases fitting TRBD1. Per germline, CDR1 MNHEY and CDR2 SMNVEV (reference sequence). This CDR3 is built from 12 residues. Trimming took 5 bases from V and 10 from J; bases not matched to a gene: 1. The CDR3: CASSRQGSPLHF. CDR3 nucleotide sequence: TGTGCCAGCAGTCGACAGGGGTCACCCCTCCACTTT.

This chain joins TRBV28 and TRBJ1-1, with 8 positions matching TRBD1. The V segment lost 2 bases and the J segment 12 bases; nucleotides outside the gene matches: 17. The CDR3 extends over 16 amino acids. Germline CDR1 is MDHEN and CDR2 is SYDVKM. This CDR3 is CASSLNDPGQGGKTFF. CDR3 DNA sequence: TGTGCCAGCAGTTTAAACGATCCCGGACAGGGTGGTAAGACTTTCTTT. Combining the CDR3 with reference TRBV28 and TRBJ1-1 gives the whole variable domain DVKVTQSSRYLVKRTGEKVFLECVQDMDHENMFWYRQDPGLGLRLIYFSYDVKMKEKGDIPEGYSVSREKKERFSLILESASTNQTSMYLCASSLNDPGQGGKTFFGQGTRLTVV.

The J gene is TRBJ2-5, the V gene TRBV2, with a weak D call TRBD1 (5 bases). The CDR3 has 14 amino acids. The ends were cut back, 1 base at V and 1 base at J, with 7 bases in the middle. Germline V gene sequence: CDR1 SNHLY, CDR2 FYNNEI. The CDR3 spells CASSEVTGQETQYF. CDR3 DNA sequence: TGTGCCAGCAGTGAAGTCACAGGCCAAGAGACCCAGTACTTC. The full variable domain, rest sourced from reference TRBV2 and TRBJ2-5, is EPEVTQTPSHQVTQMGQEVILRCVPISNHLYFYWYRQILGQKVEFLVSFYNNEISEKSEIFDDQFSVERPDGSNFTLKIRSTKLEDSAMYFCASSEVTGQETQYFGPGTRLLVL.

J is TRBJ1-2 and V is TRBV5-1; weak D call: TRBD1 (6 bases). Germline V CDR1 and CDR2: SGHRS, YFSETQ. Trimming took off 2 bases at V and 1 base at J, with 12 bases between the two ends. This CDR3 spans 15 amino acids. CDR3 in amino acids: CASSLGDTFNYGYTF. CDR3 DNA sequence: TGCGCCAGCAGCTTAGGGGACACCTTTAACTATGGCTACACCTTC.

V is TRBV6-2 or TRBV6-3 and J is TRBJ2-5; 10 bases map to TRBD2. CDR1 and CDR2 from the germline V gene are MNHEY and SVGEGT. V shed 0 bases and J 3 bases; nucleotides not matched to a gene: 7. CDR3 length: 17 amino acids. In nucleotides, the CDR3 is TGTGCCAGCAGTTACTCGAGTAGCGGGGGGACTAAAGAGACCCAGTACTTC. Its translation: CASSYSSSGGTKETQYF.

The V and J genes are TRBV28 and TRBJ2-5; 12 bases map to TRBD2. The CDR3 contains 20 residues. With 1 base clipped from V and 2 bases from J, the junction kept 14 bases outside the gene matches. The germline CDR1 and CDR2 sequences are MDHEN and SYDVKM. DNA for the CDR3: TGTGCCAGCAGTTTATACCCCCCCACGACTAGCGGGGGTCCGCAAGAGACCCAGTACTTC. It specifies CASSLYPPTTSGGPQETQYF.

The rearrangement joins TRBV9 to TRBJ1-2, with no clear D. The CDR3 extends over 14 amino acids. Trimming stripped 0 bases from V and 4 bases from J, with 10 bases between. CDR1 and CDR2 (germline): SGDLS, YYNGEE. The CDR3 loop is CASSVEAGIYGYTF. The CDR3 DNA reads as TGTGCCAGCAGCGTAGAGGCGGGGATCTATGGCTACACCTTC. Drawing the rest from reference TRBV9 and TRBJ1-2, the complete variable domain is DSGVTQTPKHLITATGQRVTLRCSPRSGDLSVYWYQQSLDQGLQFLIQYYNGEERAKGNILERFSAQQFPDLHSELNLSSLELGDSALYFCASSVEAGIYGYTFGSGTRLTVV.

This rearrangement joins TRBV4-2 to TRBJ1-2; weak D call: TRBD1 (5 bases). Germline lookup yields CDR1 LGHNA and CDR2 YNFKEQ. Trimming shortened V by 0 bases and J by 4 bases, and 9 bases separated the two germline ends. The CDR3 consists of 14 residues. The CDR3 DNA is TGTGCCAGCAGCCAAGATACAGGCGCCTATGGCTACACCTTC. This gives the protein CASSQDTGAYGYTF.

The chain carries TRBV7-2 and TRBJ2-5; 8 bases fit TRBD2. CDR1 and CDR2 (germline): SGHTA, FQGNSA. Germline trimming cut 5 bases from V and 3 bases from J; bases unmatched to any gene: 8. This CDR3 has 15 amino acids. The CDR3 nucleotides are TGTGCCAGCAGCCCTCCCGGTAGCGGGGAAGAGACCCAGTACTTC. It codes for CASSPPGSGEETQYF.

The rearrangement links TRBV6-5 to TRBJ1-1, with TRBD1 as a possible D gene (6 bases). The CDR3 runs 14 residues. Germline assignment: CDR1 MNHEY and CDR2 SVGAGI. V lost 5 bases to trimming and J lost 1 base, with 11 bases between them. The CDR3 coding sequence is TGTGCCAGCAGTACCCGGGACACGAACACTGAAGCTTTCTTT. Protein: CASSTRDTNTEAFF.

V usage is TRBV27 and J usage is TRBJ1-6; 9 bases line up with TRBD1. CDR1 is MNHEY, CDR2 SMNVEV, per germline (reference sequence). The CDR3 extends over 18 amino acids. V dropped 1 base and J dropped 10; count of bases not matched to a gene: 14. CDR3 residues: CASSLFNPTRDRVSPLHF. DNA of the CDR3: TGTGCCAGCAGTTTATTTAATCCAACTCGGGACAGGGTCTCACCCCTCCACTTT.

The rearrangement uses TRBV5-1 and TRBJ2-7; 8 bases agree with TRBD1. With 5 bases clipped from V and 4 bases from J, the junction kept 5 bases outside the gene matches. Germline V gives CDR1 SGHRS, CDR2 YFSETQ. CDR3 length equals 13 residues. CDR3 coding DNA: TGCGCCAGCAGACAGGGGGTCGAGTACGAGCAGTACTTC. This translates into CASRQGVEYEQYF.

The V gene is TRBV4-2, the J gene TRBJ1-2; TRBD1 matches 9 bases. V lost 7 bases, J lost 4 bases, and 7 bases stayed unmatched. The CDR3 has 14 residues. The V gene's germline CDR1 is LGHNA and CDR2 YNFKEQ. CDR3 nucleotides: TGTGCCAGCAACCGGGACAGGGAGAGCTATGGCTACACCTTC. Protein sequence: CASNRDRESYGYTF.

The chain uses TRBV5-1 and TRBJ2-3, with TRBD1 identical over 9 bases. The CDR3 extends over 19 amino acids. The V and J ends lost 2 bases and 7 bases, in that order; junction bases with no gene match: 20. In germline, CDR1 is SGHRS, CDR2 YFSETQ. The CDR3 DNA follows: TGCGCCAGCAGCTTTGGGACAGGGCAGGGTCTTCACACACATTATACGCAGTATTTT. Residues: CASSFGTGQGLHTHYTQYF.

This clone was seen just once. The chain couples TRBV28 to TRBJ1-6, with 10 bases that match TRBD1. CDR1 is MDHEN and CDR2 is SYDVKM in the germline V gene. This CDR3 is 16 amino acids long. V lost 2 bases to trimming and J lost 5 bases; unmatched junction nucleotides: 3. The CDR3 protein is CASSLPGTGDNSPLHF. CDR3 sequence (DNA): TGTGCCAGCAGTTTACCCGGGACAGGGGATAATTCACCCCTCCACTTT.

The CDR3 loop is CAWTLQQLTEAFF. CDR3 nucleotides: TGTGCCTGGACGCTACAACAGCTGACTGAAGCTTTCTTT. The chain carries TRBV30 and TRBJ1-1, with unresolved D. The CDR3 runs to 13 residues. The V and J ends lost 4 bases and 5 bases respectively, with 14 bases between them. The germline gives CDR1 GTSNPN, CDR2 SVGIG (reference sequence).

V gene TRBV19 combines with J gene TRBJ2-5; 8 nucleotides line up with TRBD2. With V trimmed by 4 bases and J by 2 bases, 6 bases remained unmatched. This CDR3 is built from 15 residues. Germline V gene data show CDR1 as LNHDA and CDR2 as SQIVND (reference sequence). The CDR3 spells CASSTVAGFQETQYF. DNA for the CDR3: TGTGCCAGTAGTACGGTAGCGGGGTTTCAAGAGACCCAGTACTTC.

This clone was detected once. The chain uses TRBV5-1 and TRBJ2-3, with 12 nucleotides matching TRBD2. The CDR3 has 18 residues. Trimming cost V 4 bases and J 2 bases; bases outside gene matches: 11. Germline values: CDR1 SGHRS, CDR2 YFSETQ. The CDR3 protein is CASSPGPSGGVTTDTQYF. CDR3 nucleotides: TGCGCCAGCAGCCCCGGGCCTAGCGGGGGGGTGACCACAGATACGCAGTATTTT. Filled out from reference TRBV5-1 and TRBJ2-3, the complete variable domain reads KAGVTQTPRYLIKTRGQQVTLSCSPISGHRSVSWYQQTPGQGLQFLFEYFSETQRNKGNFPGRFSGRQFSNSRSEMNVSTLELGDSALYLCASSPGPSGGVTTDTQYFGPGTRLTVL.

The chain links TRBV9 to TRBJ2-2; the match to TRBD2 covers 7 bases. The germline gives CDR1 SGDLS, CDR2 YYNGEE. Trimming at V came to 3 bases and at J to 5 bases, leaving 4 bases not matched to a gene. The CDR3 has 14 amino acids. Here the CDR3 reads CASSALAETGELFF. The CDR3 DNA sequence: TGTGCCAGCAGCGCGCTAGCGGAAACCGGGGAGCTGTTTTTT.

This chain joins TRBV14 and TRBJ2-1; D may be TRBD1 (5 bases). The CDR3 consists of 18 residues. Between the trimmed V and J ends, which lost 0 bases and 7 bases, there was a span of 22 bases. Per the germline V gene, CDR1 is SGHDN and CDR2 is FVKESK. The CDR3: CASSQDPDTRFKGNEQFF. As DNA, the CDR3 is TGTGCCAGCAGCCAAGATCCGGACACAAGGTTTAAGGGGAATGAGCAGTTCTTC.